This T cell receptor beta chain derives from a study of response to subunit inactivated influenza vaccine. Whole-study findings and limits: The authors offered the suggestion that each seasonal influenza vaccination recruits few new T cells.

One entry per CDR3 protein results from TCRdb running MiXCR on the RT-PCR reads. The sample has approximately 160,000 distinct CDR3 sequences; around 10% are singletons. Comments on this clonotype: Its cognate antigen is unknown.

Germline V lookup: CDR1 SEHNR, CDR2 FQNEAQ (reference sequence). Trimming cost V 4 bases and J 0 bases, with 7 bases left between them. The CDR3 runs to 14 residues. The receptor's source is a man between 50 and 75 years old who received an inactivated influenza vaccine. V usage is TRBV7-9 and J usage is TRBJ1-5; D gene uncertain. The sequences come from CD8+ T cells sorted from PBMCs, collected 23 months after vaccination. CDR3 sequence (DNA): TGTGCCAGCAGCTCCTCGGGTAGCAATCAGCCCCAGCATTTT. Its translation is CASSSSGSNQPQHF.